This T cell receptor beta chain was sequenced for a study of T cell changes during pregnancy in multiple sclerosis. Some clones are missing from TCRdb's copy, which holds only in-frame ones; the method was immunoSEQ multiplex PCR. There are about 65,000 clones in the sample; around 92% occur only once, and 2.5% to 3.5% lies in the top ten. CDR1 MNHEY and CDR2 SMNVEV come from the germline V gene (reference sequence). CDR3 length: 19 amino acids. The trim removed 1 base at V and 1 base at J, leaving 8 bases unmatched. The chain recombines TRBV27 with TRBJ2-5; TRBD2 aligns across 14 bases. The specimen comprised CD8+ T cells from peripheral blood mononuclear cells, sampled in the third trimester of pregnancy. This receptor was obtained from a female donor in good health, enrolled as a control in a pregnancy study. The CDR3 sequence: CASSLFNPGLAGVQETQYF. The CDR3 DNA reads TGTGCCAGCAGTTTATTCAACCCGGGACTAGCGGGGGTCCAAGAGACCCAGTACTTC.